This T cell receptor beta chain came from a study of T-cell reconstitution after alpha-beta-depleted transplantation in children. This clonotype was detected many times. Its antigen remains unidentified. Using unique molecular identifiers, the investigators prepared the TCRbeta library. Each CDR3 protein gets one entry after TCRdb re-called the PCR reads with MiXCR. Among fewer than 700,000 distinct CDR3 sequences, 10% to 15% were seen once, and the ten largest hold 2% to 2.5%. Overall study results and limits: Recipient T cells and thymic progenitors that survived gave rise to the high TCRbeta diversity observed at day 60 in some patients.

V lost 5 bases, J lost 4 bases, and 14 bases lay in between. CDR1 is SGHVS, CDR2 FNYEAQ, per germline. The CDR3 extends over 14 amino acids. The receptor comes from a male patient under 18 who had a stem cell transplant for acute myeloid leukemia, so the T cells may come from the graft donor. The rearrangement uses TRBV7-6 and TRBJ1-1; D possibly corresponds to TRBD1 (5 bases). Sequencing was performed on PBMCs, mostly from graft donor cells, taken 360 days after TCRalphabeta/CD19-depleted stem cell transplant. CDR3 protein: CASSPVTGSTEAFF. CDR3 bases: TGTGCCAGCAGCCCAGTTACAGGAAGCACTGAAGCTTTCTTT. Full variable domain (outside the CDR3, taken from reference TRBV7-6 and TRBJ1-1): GAGVSQSPRYKVTKRGQDVALRCDPISGHVSLYWYRQALGQGPEFLTYFNYEAQQDKSGLPNDRFSAERPEGSISTLTIQRTEQRDSAMYRCASSPVTGSTEAFFGQGTRLTVV.